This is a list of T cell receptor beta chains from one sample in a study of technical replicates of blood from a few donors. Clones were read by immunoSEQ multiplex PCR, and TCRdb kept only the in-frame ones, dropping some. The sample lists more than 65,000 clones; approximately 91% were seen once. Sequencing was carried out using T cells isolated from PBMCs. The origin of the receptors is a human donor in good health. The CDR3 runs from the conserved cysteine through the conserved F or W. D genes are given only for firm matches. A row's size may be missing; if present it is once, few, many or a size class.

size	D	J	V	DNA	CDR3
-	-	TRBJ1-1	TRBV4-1	TGCGCCAGCAGCCCTCGCCATGGGGCAATGAACACTGAAGCTTTCTTT	CASSPRHGAMNTEAFF
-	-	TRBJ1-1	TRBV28	TGTGCCAGCAGTTCTCTCCGGAACACTGAAGCTTTCTTT	CASSSLRNTEAFF
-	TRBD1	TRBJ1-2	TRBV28	TGTGCCAGCAAAGGGACAGATTATAACTATGGCTACACCTTC	CASKGTDYNYGYTF
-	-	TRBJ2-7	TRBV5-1	TGCGCCAGCAGGTACCAGGGCGGTTACGAGCAGTACTTC	CASRYQGGYEQYF
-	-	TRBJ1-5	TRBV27	TGTGCCAGCAACCCTACAGGAAGCAATCAGCCCCAGCATTTT	CASNPTGSNQPQHF
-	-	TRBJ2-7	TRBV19	TGTGCCAGTAGTATAGGCCGGTCCTACGAGCAGTACTTC	CASSIGRSYEQYF
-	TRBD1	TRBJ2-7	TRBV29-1	TGCAGCGTTGGACCGGGGACAGGGGCCTACGAGCAGTACTTC	CSVGPGTGAYEQYF
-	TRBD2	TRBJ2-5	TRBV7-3	TGTGCCAGCAGCTTAGGGGGACTAGCGGGAGAGACCCAGTACTTC	CASSLGGLAGETQYF
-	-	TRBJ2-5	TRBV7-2	TGTGCCAGCAGCTTAGAGGGGGGAGGGCCACCAGAGACCCAGTACTTC	CASSLEGGGPPETQYF
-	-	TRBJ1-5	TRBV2	TGTGCCAGCAGTGCTTATAGCAATCAGCCCCAGCATTTT	CASSAYSNQPQHF
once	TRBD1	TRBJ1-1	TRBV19	TGTGCCAGTAGTCCGACAGGGGGATGGACCTACACTGAAGCTTTCTTT	CASSPTGGWTYTEAFF
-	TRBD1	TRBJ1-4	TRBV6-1	TGTGCCAGCAGTGATACCGACAGGGTCAGCGGAAAACTGTTTTTT	CASSDTDRVSGKLFF
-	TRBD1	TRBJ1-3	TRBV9	TGTGCCAGCAGCGGCCCGGGACAGGCGTACTCTGGAAACACCATATATTTT	CASSGPGQAYSGNTIYF
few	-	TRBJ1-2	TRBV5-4	TGTGCCAGCAGCTCGCAGGGTTATGGCTACACCTTC	CASSSQGYGYTF
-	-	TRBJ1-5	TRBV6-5	TGTGCCAGCAGACAGGGCAATCAGCCCCAGCATTTT	CASRQGNQPQHF
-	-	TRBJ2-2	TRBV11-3	TGTGCCAGCAGGCAAATGCGGGAAACCGGAGACACCGGGGAGCTGTTTTTT	CASRQMRETGDTGELFF
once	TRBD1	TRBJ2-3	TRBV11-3	TGTGCCAGCAGCTTAGGCGGGACAGGGCATTTT	CASSLGGTGHF
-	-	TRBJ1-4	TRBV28	TGTGCCAGCAGTTTAAGGGCAGGGGTGAATGAAAAACTGTTTTTT	CASSLRAGVNEKLFF
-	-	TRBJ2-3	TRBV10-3	TGTGCCTCCTGGGAGACAGATACGCAGTATTTT	CASWETDTQYF
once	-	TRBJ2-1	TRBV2	TGTGCCAGCAGTGAACCCGTGACGGGGTACGATGAGCAGTTCTTC	CASSEPVTGYDEQFF
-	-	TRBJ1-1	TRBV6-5	TGTGCCAGCAGTGGTTTGGGACAGAACACTGAAGCTTTCTTT	CASSGLGQNTEAFF
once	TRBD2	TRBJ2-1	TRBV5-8	TGTGCCAGCAGCTTGGGGCTAGCGGGAGGGCCCAGCAATGAGCAGTTCTTC	CASSLGLAGGPSNEQFF
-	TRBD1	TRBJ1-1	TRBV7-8	TGTGCCAGCAGTTTCCGGGACAGGGGACGTGAAGCTTTCTTT	CASSFRDRGREAFF